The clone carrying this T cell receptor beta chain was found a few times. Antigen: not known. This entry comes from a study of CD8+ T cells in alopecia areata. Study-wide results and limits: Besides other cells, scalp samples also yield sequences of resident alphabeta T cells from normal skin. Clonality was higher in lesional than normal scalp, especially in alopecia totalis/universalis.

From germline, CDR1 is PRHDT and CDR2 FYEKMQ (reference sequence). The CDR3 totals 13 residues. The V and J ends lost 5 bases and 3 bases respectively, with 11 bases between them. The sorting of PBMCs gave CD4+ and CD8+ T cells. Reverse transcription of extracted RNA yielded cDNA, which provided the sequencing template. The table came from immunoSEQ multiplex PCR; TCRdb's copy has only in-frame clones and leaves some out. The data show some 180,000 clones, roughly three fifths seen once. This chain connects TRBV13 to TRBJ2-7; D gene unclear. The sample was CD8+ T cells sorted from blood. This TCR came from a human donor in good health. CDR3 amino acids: CASSQGHFYEQYF. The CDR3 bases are TGTGCCAGCAGCCAAGGGCATTTCTACGAGCAGTACTTC.